These 3 T cell receptor beta chains were sequenced from one sample in a study of vaccination and CD4 T cells after COVID-19. The antigens of these receptors remain unknown. Specified treatment: roughly ten-day PBMC culture with coronavirus spike peptide pools or control peptides (ViraFEST assay). Sequencing of the DNA from cultured CD4+ T cells was carried out with the Oncomine TCR Beta short-read assay. One entry per CDR3 protein results from TCRdb running MiXCR on the PCR reads. The sample shows about 13,000 distinct CDR3 sequences, around 47% of them seen only once. Material: CD4+ T cells from blood, cultured in vitro. The receptors come from a human donor who had recovered from COVID-19.

In this sample, this clonotype turned up a few times. The J gene is TRBJ1-4, the V gene TRBV6-5; D uncertain. The CDR3 contains 16 residues. The germline CDR1 and CDR2 sequences are MNHEY and SVGAGI. The V end was cut by 0 bases, the J end by 0 bases, with 8 bases between. CDR3 nucleotide sequence: TGTGCCAGCAGTTACTCGACCCCCGCAACTAATGAAAAACTGTTTTTT. Amino acids: CASSYSTPATNEKLFF.

This clonotype was found a few times. J is TRBJ2-4 and V is TRBV7-3; D could derive from TRBD1 or TRBD2 (5 bases each). V was shortened by 5 bases and J by 8 bases, with 19 bases between the two germline ends. Germline V lookup: CDR1 SGHTA, CDR2 FQGTGA. This CDR3 has 15 residues. The CDR3 protein is CASSRRGEPWDIQYF. The CDR3 region has the DNA TGTGCCAGCAGCCGGAGAGGGGAGCCCTGGGACATTCAGTACTTC.

The V and J genes are TRBV6-1 and TRBJ1-5, with D perhaps matching TRBD1 (5 bases). Trimming cost V 6 bases and J 3 bases, with 12 bases left between them. Germline CDR1 reads MNHNS; CDR2 reads SASEGT. The CDR3 extends over 14 amino acids. CDR3 sequence (DNA): TGTGCCAGCAGGGAATCAGGGTCCAATCAGCCCCAGCATTTT. It specifies CASRESGSNQPQHF.